This TCR beta chain was captured in a study of T cell changes during pregnancy in multiple sclerosis. This clone was detected only a few times. Measured with immunoSEQ multiplex PCR; TCRdb has only the in-frame clones, and not every one. This sample has some 46,000 clones, with approximately 92% found just once. After removal of 0 bases from V and 4 bases from J, the junction contained 4 bases not matched to a gene. The CDR3 consists of 16 residues. Germline V gene lookup returns CDR1 SGHRS and CDR2 YFSETQ. The TCR was taken from a female donor with multiple sclerosis, enrolled in a pregnancy study. This sequence joins TRBV5-1 and TRBJ2-2, with 9 positions matching TRBD2. The material was peripheral blood, obtained in the third trimester of pregnancy. Here the CDR3 DNA reads TGCGCCAGCAGCTTGGCCCTAGCGGGAAGCACCGGGGAGCTGTTTTTT. It specifies CASSLALAGSTGELFF.